Below are 13 T cell receptor beta chains sequenced from a single sample in a study of cytomegalovirus exposure and HLA in healthy donors. PCR used 60 Vbeta primers and 13 Jbeta primers. Clones were read by immunoSEQ multiplex PCR, and TCRdb kept only the in-frame ones, dropping some. Of about 94,000 clones in the sample, roughly 86% are singletons; the top ten hold about a tenth. Source material: PBMCs. These TCRs come from a human donor in good health.

The chain recombines TRBV7-3 with TRBJ2-1; 8 nucleotides align to TRBD2. Germline trimming cut 4 bases from V and 2 bases from J; bases unmatched to any gene: 4. The CDR3 runs to 15 residues. The germline CDR1 and CDR2 sequences are SGHTA and FQGTGA. The CDR3 DNA sequence: TGTGCCAGCAGCTCTGCGGGAGGCCCCTACAATGAGCAGTTCTTC. The encoded protein is CASSSAGGPYNEQFF.

The chain has TRBV2 and TRBJ2-3; 11 bases match TRBD1. The J segment lost 3 bases and the V segment lost 8 bases, leaving 7 bases of the junction unmatched. The CDR3 is 15 amino acids. Germline CDR1 and CDR2: SNHLY and FYNNEI. CDR3 in amino acids: CASGKDRGQTDTQYF. CDR3 bases: TGTGCCAGCGGGAAGGACAGGGGGCAAACAGATACGCAGTATTTT.

V gene TRBV30 combines with J gene TRBJ2-7, with TRBD1 matching over 10 bases. V was pared by 5 bases and J by 5 bases, with 6 bases of the junction left unmatched. This CDR3 is built from 13 residues. CDR1 is GTSNPN, CDR2 SVGIG, per germline (reference sequence). The CDR3: CAWARQGANEQYF. CDR3 coding DNA: TGTGCCTGGGCAAGACAGGGGGCCAACGAGCAGTACTTC.

CDR3 in DNA: TGTGCCAGCAGCTTGGGTGGAGTGAACACTGAAGCTTTCTTT. Its translation: CASSLGGVNTEAFF. The chain combines TRBV5-4 with TRBJ1-1, with D unclear. From germline, CDR1 is SGHNT and CDR2 YYREEE (reference sequence). V lost 0 bases and J lost 0, with 6 bases in between. The CDR3 covers 14 residues.

The chain combines TRBV29-1 with TRBJ2-7; TRBD1 agrees at 7 bases. The CDR3 consists of 13 residues. CDR1 SQVTM and CDR2 ANQGSEA come from the germline V gene. Germline trimming cut 4 bases from V and 0 bases from J; bases unmatched to any gene: 3. CDR3 nucleotides: TGCAGCGTTGCAGGGACAGACTCCTACGAGCAGTACTTC. Its translation: CSVAGTDSYEQYF.

The V call is TRBV7-9, the J call TRBJ1-2, with a weak D call TRBD1 (6 bases). Deletions cut 5 bases from V and 5 bases from J, with 18 bases between. The germline CDR1 and CDR2 sequences are SEHNR and FQNEAQ (reference sequence). The CDR3 extends over 15 amino acids. CDR3 DNA: TGTGCCAGCAGCCCCCGGGAGGGCAGGGGATATGGCTACACCTTC. It yields the protein CASSPREGRGYGYTF. Looking up the rest from reference TRBV7-9 and TRBJ1-2 gives the full variable domain: DTGVSQNPRHKITKRGQNVTFRCDPISEHNRLYWYRQTLGQGPEFLTYFQNEAQLEKSRLLSDRFSAERPKGSFSTLEIQRTEQGDSAMYLCASSPREGRGYGYTFGSGTRLTVV.

This chain connects TRBV6-4 to TRBJ2-1; D may be TRBD1 (6 bases). Germline CDR1 and CDR2: MRHNA and SNTAGT. The CDR3 loop spans 17 amino acids. Trimming shortened V by 1 base and J by 3 bases, and 16 bases separated the two germline ends. The DNA for the CDR3 is TGTGCCAGCAGTGACTTACCCCAGGGGTTAAACTACAATGAGCAGTTCTTC. Translation gives CASSDLPQGLNYNEQFF.

The CDR3 sequence is CASRNLAGGRSDTQYF. The CDR3, as DNA: TGTGCCAGCAGGAATCTAGCGGGGGGGAGGTCAGATACGCAGTATTTT. V and J are TRBV5-4 and TRBJ2-3; 12 positions match TRBD2. Germline CDR1 is SGHNT and CDR2 is YYREEE (reference sequence). This CDR3 comprises 16 residues. V lost 5 bases, J lost 4 bases, and 8 bases stayed unmatched.

The rearrangement joins TRBV7-9 to TRBJ2-5; D perhaps matches TRBD1 (5 bases). From germline, CDR1 is SEHNR and CDR2 FQNEAQ (reference sequence). This CDR3 has 14 residues. Deletions cut 6 bases from V and 5 bases from J, with 16 bases between. Here the CDR3 reads CASSFDSSGETQYF. The CDR3 region has the DNA TGTGCCAGCAGTTTTGACAGTTCGGGCGAGACCCAGTACTTC.

The CDR3 DNA reads as TGTGCCAGCAGAAATCCCGCGTTCCCCTACGAGCAGTACTTC. Its translation is CASRNPAFPYEQYF. The chain is built from TRBV27 and TRBJ2-7; D is undetermined. The CDR3 is made up of 14 amino acids. Germline CDR1 is MNHEY and CDR2 is SMNVEV (reference sequence). Trimming shortened V by 6 bases and J by 2 bases, and 14 bases separated the two germline ends.

This sequence joins TRBV6-6 and TRBJ2-3; D is unclear. Trimming took off 7 bases at V and 3 bases at J, with 14 bases between the two ends. The V gene's germline CDR1 is MNHNY and CDR2 SVGAGI (reference sequence). The CDR3 length is 14 residues. The CDR3 is CASTPRPRTDTQYF. The DNA for the CDR3 is TGTGCCAGCACTCCGAGGCCGCGGACAGATACGCAGTATTTT.

The chain has TRBV30 and TRBJ1-2; the D gene is possibly TRBD1 (6 bases). Germline V lookup: CDR1 GTSNPN, CDR2 SVGIG (reference sequence). V lost 7 bases to trimming and J lost 8 bases, with 11 bases between them. The length of the CDR3 is 10 residues. The CDR3 sequence is CASHRDGYTF. The CDR3 region has the DNA TGTGCCTCACACAGGGACGGCTACACCTTC.

The gene calls are TRBV5-4 and TRBJ1-5, with 8 bases that match TRBD1. V shed 0 bases, J shed 6 bases, and the junction held 2 bases outside the gene matches. This CDR3 is built from 14 residues. Germline CDR1 SGHNT, CDR2 YYREEE (reference sequence). CDR3 region: CASSLAGGSQPQHF. CDR3 DNA sequence: TGTGCCAGCAGCTTGGCAGGGGGCAGTCAGCCCCAGCATTTT.